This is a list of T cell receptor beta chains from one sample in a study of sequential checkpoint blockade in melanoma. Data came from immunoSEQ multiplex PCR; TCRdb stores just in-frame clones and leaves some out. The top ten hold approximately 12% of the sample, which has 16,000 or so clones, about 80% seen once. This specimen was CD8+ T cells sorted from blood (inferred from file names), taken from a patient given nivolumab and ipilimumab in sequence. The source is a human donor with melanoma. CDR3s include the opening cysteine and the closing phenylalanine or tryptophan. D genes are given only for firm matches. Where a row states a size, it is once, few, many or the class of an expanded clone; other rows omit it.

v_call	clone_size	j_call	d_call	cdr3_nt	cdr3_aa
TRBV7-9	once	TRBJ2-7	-	TGTGCCAGCAGCCGTCGTCAGGGTCTCTACGAGCAGTACTTC	CASSRRQGLYEQYF
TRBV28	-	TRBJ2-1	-	TGTGCCAGCAGTTTAGTTGAGATATCCTACAATGAGCAGTTCTTC	CASSLVEISYNEQFF
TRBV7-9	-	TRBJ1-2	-	TGTGCCAGCAGCTTATTTAACTCTGGGGAGGGGGACACCTTC	CASSLFNSGEGDTF
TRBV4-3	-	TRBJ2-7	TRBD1	TGCGCCAGCAGCCAGGACAGGGATTTCCCTTACGAGCAGTACTTC	CASSQDRDFPYEQYF
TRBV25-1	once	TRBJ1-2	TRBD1	TGTGCCAGCAGTGGGACAGGGGGCGACTATGGCTACACCTTC	CASSGTGGDYGYTF
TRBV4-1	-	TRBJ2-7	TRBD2	TGCGCCAGCAGCGCGGCGGGGGGGACCTACGAGCAGTACTTC	CASSAAGGTYEQYF
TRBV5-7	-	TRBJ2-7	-	TGTGCCAGCAGCTTCATAGGCGTGCGGCGTGTGGGCGAGCAGTACTTC	CASSFIGVRRVGEQYF
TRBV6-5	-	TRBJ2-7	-	TGTGCCAGCGGTCATCAGGTTTACGAGCAGTACTTC	CASGHQVYEQYF
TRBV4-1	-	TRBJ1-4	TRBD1	TGCGCCAGCAGCCCCGGGGGGACAGGGGTTGAAAAACTGTTTTTT	CASSPGGTGVEKLFF
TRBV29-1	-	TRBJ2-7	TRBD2	TGCAGCGTTGAGGGGGCGGGAGGCTTGTTAGGAGAGCAGTACTTC	CSVEGAGGLLGEQYF
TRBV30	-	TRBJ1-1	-	TGTGCCTGGAGACTAAGGGGGACTGAAGCTTTCTTT	CAWRLRGTEAFF
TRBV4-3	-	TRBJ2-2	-	TGCGCCAGCAGCCAAGATTGGACGGGAGCGGTCACCGGGGAGCTGTTTTTT	CASSQDWTGAVTGELFF
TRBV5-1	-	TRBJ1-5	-	TGCGCCAGCAGCTTGGAAGGGGCTAGCAATCAGCCCCAGCATTTT	CASSLEGASNQPQHF
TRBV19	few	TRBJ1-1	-	TGTGCCAGTAGTTTGACAGGTCCGAACACTGAAGCTTTCTTT	CASSLTGPNTEAFF
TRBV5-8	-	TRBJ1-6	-	TGTGCCAGCAGCTTGGATGGGGGGGATAATTCACCCCTCCACTTT	CASSLDGGDNSPLHF
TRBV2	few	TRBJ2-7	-	TGTGCCAGCAGCCCTATAGGGGGTACCTACGAGCAGTACTTC	CASSPIGGTYEQYF
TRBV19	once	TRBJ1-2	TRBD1	TGTGCCAGTAGTATGGCAGGGGGCAGAGCTGGCTACACCTTC	CASSMAGGRAGYTF
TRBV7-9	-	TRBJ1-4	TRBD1	TGTGCCACGCTGGTCGACAGGGATGAAAAACTGTTTTTT	CATLVDRDEKLFF
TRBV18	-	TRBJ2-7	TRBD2	TGTGCCAGCTCACCCGGGACTAGCTATTACGAGCAGTACTTC	CASSPGTSYYEQYF
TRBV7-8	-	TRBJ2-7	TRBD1	TGTGCCAGCAGCTATGCCGGGACAGGATCCTACGAGCAGTACTTC	CASSYAGTGSYEQYF
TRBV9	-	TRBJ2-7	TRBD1	TGTGCCAGCAGCCAGGACAGGGGTGGCGAGCAGTACTTC	CASSQDRGGEQYF
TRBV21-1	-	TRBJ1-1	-	TGTGCCAGCAGCAAAAGTTACAGGGTCATAGGCACTGAAGCTTTCTTT	CASSKSYRVIGTEAFF
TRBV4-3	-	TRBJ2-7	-	TGCGCCAGCAGCCAGGCGGCAGGGTGGACCTACGAGCAGTACTTC	CASSQAAGWTYEQYF
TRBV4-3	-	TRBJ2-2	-	TGCGCCAGCAGCCAAGATAGAGAGAGCGTAACGAACACCGGGGAGCTGTTTTTT	CASSQDRESVTNTGELFF
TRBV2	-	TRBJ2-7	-	TGTGCCAGCAGTGAGGCGGGTCAGTCGGGCTCCTACGAGCAGTACTTC	CASSEAGQSGSYEQYF
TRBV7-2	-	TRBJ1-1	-	TGTGCCAGCAGCTTTGACGGGGACATACGATTCTACATGAACACTGAAGCTTTCTTT	CASSFDGDIRFYMNTEAFF
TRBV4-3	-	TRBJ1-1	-	TGCGCCAGCAGCCAGGGGGAGGGGGGCCATTCTTATGAAGCTTTCTTT	CASSQGEGGHSYEAFF
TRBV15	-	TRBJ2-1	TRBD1	TGTGCCACCAGCAGAGGTAGGGACAGCTACAATGAGCAGTTCTTC	CATSRGRDSYNEQFF
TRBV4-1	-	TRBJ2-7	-	TGCGCCAGCAGCCAAAGCGGCGGTTACGAGCAGTACTTC	CASSQSGGYEQYF
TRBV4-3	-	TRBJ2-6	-	TGCGCCAGCAGCCAAGATGAGAGCTCTGGGGCCAACGTCCTGACTTTC	CASSQDESSGANVLTF
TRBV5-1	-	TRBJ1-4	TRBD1	TGCGCCAGCAGCACAGGGACAGGTGGATATGAAAAACTGTTTTTT	CASSTGTGGYEKLFF
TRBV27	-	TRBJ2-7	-	TGTGCCAGCAGGGGCCACGTTTACGAGCAGTACTTC	CASRGHVYEQYF
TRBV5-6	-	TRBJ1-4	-	TGTGCCAGTAAGCCCCTTTCTAATGAAAAACTGTTTTTT	CASKPLSNEKLFF
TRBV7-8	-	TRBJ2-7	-	TGTGCCAGCAGCCCGCTCACAGGATACGAGCAGTACTTC	CASSPLTGYEQYF
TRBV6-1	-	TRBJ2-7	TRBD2	TGTGCCAGCAGTGAAACGGTAGCGGGGGACTACGAGCAGTACTTC	CASSETVAGDYEQYF
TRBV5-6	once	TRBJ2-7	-	TGTGCCAGCAGCTTGGGAACGAGTGGGCAGTACTTC	CASSLGTSGQYF
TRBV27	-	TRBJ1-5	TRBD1	TGTGCCAGCAGCTCCAGGGGGTACAATCAGCCCCAGCATTTT	CASSSRGYNQPQHF
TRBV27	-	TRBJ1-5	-	TGTGCCAGCACAACAGGGTTTCAGCCCCAGCATTTT	CASTTGFQPQHF
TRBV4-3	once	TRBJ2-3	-	TGCGCCAGCAGCCAAGGGGCAGTTAGGCCAGATACGCAGTATTTT	CASSQGAVRPDTQYF
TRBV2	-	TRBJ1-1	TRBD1	TGTGCCAGCAGTGAAGGGGACAGTTTGAACACTGAAGCTTTCTTT	CASSEGDSLNTEAFF
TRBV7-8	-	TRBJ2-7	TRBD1	TGTGCCAGCAGCATAACCGGACAGGGCTACGAGCAGTACTTC	CASSITGQGYEQYF